These T cell receptor beta chains were read from a single sample in a study of blood T cell repertoires in COVID-19. TCRdb's copy holds only in-frame clones and misses some; the assay was immunoSEQ multiplex PCR. The sample yields approximately 72,000 clones, around 85% seen once. Sequences were obtained from peripheral blood. The source is an elderly woman with active or convalescent COVID-19. CDR3s include the opening cysteine and the closing phenylalanine or tryptophan. Fields, in order: J gene, D gene, clone size, V gene, CDR3 DNA, CDR3 protein. D genes are given only for firm matches. Only part of the rows carry a size: once, few, many, or a class if the clone is expanded.

J gene: TRBJ2-2
D gene: NA
clone size: NA
V gene: TRBV6-5
CDR3 DNA: TGTGCCAGCAGTTACGGACTTATCACCGGGGAGCTGTTTTTT
CDR3 protein: CASSYGLITGELFF

J gene: TRBJ2-3
D gene: NA
clone size: NA
V gene: TRBV5-6
CDR3 DNA: TGTGCCAGCAGCTTGGCCTTTGTTTCTAGCACAGATACGCAGTATTTT
CDR3 protein: CASSLAFVSSTDTQYF

J gene: TRBJ2-7
D gene: TRBD2
clone size: NA
V gene: TRBV19
CDR3 DNA: TGTGCCAGTCATACTAGCGGGACCTCCTACGAGCAGTACTTC
CDR3 protein: CASHTSGTSYEQYF

J gene: TRBJ1-5
D gene: TRBD1
clone size: few
V gene: TRBV30
CDR3 DNA: TGTGCCTGGAGTGAAACAGGGGGCGCAGGGCAGCCCCAGCATTTT
CDR3 protein: CAWSETGGAGQPQHF

J gene: TRBJ2-1
D gene: TRBD2
clone size: NA
V gene: TRBV5-1
CDR3 DNA: TGCGCCAGCAGCTTCCTAGCGGGATCTCACAATGAGCAGTTCTTC
CDR3 protein: CASSFLAGSHNEQFF

J gene: TRBJ1-3
D gene: NA
clone size: NA
V gene: TRBV5-6
CDR3 DNA: TGTGCCAGCAGCTTGGGAACATTCAACTCTGGAAACACCATATATTTT
CDR3 protein: CASSLGTFNSGNTIYF

J gene: TRBJ2-6
D gene: NA
clone size: NA
V gene: TRBV28
CDR3 DNA: TGTGCCAGCAGTATTAGGCGGGGCTCTGGGGCCAACGTCCTGACTTTC
CDR3 protein: CASSIRRGSGANVLTF

J gene: TRBJ2-7
D gene: NA
clone size: NA
V gene: TRBV18
CDR3 DNA: TGTGCCAGCTCCGTAGGGGGGGCGATGGCCTACGAGCAGTACTTC
CDR3 protein: CASSVGGAMAYEQYF

J gene: TRBJ2-7
D gene: NA
clone size: NA
V gene: TRBV6-5
CDR3 DNA: TGTGCCAGCGGCGGCACCGTCTACGAGCAGTACTTC
CDR3 protein: CASGGTVYEQYF

J gene: TRBJ2-1
D gene: TRBD2
clone size: NA
V gene: TRBV2
CDR3 DNA: TGTGCCAGCAGTGAAAGCACTAGCGGGGGATATCAGTTCTTC
CDR3 protein: CASSESTSGGYQFF

J gene: TRBJ1-5
D gene: NA
clone size: NA
V gene: TRBV3-1/TRBV3-2
CDR3 DNA: TGTGCCAGCAGCCAAATGACAGCCCAGCCCCAGCATTTT
CDR3 protein: CASSQMTAQPQHF

J gene: TRBJ1-2
D gene: NA
clone size: NA
V gene: TRBV12-3/TRBV12-4
CDR3 DNA: TGTGCCAGCACCCCTCTGGGAGACTATGGCTACACCTTC
CDR3 protein: CASTPLGDYGYTF

J gene: TRBJ2-1
D gene: TRBD2
clone size: NA
V gene: TRBV10-3
CDR3 DNA: TGTGCCATCGCTAGCTCCGGGACTAGCGGGGAGAGCTCCTACAATGAGCAGTTCTTC
CDR3 protein: CAIASSGTSGESSYNEQFF

J gene: TRBJ1-1
D gene: TRBD1
clone size: NA
V gene: TRBV4-2
CDR3 DNA: TGTGCCAGCAGCCAGGCTACAGGGGCCGCTGAAGCTTTCTTT
CDR3 protein: CASSQATGAAEAFF

J gene: TRBJ2-7
D gene: NA
clone size: NA
V gene: TRBV7-3
CDR3 DNA: TGTGCCAGCAGCCCACTAGTCGATAGGCACAGGGAATACTTCTCCTACGAGCAGTACTTC
CDR3 protein: CASSPLVDRHREYFSYEQYF

J gene: TRBJ1-1
D gene: NA
clone size: NA
V gene: TRBV12-3/TRBV12-4
CDR3 DNA: TGTGCCAGCAGTTTTAGCACTGAAGCTTTCTTT
CDR3 protein: CASSFSTEAFF

J gene: TRBJ1-1
D gene: NA
clone size: NA
V gene: TRBV4-1
CDR3 DNA: TGCGCCAGCAGCCAAGAGGGACACCCGAACACTGAAGCTTTCTTT
CDR3 protein: CASSQEGHPNTEAFF

J gene: TRBJ2-1
D gene: NA
clone size: once
V gene: TRBV6-5
CDR3 DNA: TGTGCCAGCAGCAGAGATCAGGGTTCGTACAATGAGCAGTTCTTC
CDR3 protein: CASSRDQGSYNEQFF

J gene: TRBJ2-7
D gene: NA
clone size: NA
V gene: TRBV9
CDR3 DNA: TGTGCCAGCAGCGCCCGTCCTTCCGGGACCTACGAGCAGTACTTC
CDR3 protein: CASSARPSGTYEQYF

J gene: TRBJ1-5
D gene: NA
clone size: NA
V gene: TRBV15
CDR3 DNA: TGTGCCACCAGCAGAGGCGGGGTAAGCAATCAGCCCCAGCATTTT
CDR3 protein: CATSRGGVSNQPQHF

J gene: TRBJ2-1
D gene: TRBD1
clone size: NA
V gene: TRBV7-2
CDR3 DNA: TGTGCCAGCAGCCCCGACAGGGGGCCTTACAATGAGCAGTTCTTC
CDR3 protein: CASSPDRGPYNEQFF

J gene: TRBJ1-2
D gene: NA
clone size: NA
V gene: TRBV29-1
CDR3 DNA: TGCAGCGCCCTCGTTACAGGGAGCACGGGCTACACCTTC
CDR3 protein: CSALVTGSTGYTF

J gene: TRBJ1-1
D gene: NA
clone size: NA
V gene: TRBV30
CDR3 DNA: TGTGCCATAGGGGACTTGGGAACCCCGAACACTGAAGCTTTCTTT
CDR3 protein: CAIGDLGTPNTEAFF

J gene: TRBJ2-1
D gene: TRBD1
clone size: few
V gene: TRBV27
CDR3 DNA: TGTGCCAGCAGTTTCGACAGGGTCTACAATGAGCAGTTCTTC
CDR3 protein: CASSFDRVYNEQFF

J gene: TRBJ1-1
D gene: TRBD1
clone size: NA
V gene: TRBV7-9
CDR3 DNA: TGTGCCAGCAGCCCGAAGACAGGGTATACTGGCACTGAAGCTTTCTTT
CDR3 protein: CASSPKTGYTGTEAFF

J gene: TRBJ1-1
D gene: NA
clone size: NA
V gene: TRBV30
CDR3 DNA: TGTGCCTGGAGTGTCCCCACCGGCAGGGTAAGGACTGAAGCTTTCTTT
CDR3 protein: CAWSVPTGRVRTEAFF

J gene: TRBJ2-2
D gene: TRBD2
clone size: NA
V gene: TRBV10-2
CDR3 DNA: TGCGCCAGCAGGGTGGCGGGGGGAGGGACCGGGGAGCTGTTTTTT
CDR3 protein: CASRVAGGGTGELFF

J gene: TRBJ1-2
D gene: NA
clone size: NA
V gene: TRBV7-9
CDR3 DNA: TGTGCCAGCAGCTGGGACTCCTTCTATGGCTACACCTTC
CDR3 protein: CASSWDSFYGYTF

J gene: TRBJ1-3
D gene: NA
clone size: NA
V gene: TRBV28
CDR3 DNA: TGTGCCAGCAGACGGGGGGGTTCTGGAAACACCATATATTTT
CDR3 protein: CASRRGGSGNTIYF

J gene: TRBJ1-1
D gene: NA
clone size: NA
V gene: TRBV5-6
CDR3 DNA: TGTGCCAGCAGCTTGGGCGGTTGGGAGGGCCATACTGAAGCTTTCTTT
CDR3 protein: CASSLGGWEGHTEAFF

J gene: TRBJ2-3
D gene: NA
clone size: NA
V gene: TRBV6-2/TRBV6-3
CDR3 DNA: TGTGCCAGCAGTTACTCGGGGGGGCTCAGCACAGATACGCAGTATTTT
CDR3 protein: CASSYSGGLSTDTQYF

J gene: TRBJ1-1
D gene: NA
clone size: NA
V gene: TRBV6-5
CDR3 DNA: TGTGCCAGCAGGAGGAACGACGCAGGGTACGCTTTCTTT
CDR3 protein: CASRRNDAGYAFF

J gene: TRBJ1-5
D gene: TRBD1
clone size: NA
V gene: TRBV6-5
CDR3 DNA: TGTGCCAGCAGCTGGACAGGAAATCAGCCCCAGCATTTT
CDR3 protein: CASSWTGNQPQHF

J gene: TRBJ1-6
D gene: NA
clone size: NA
V gene: TRBV7-6
CDR3 DNA: TGTGCCAGCAGCTTCGACAGCAGTAATTCACCCCTCCACTTT
CDR3 protein: CASSFDSSNSPLHF

J gene: TRBJ1-1
D gene: NA
clone size: NA
V gene: TRBV10-2
CDR3 DNA: TGCGCCAGCAGTGACCCCCAGGGGTGGAACACTGAAGCTTTCTTT
CDR3 protein: CASSDPQGWNTEAFF

J gene: TRBJ1-2
D gene: NA
clone size: NA
V gene: TRBV5-1
CDR3 DNA: TGCGCCAGCGTAGGCCCGGGTGCCGGCTACACCTTC
CDR3 protein: CASVGPGAGYTF

J gene: TRBJ2-2
D gene: NA
clone size: NA
V gene: TRBV27
CDR3 DNA: TGTGCCAGCAGAACCAACAGGGCCCCCAACACCGGGGAGCTGTTTTTT
CDR3 protein: CASRTNRAPNTGELFF

J gene: TRBJ1-2
D gene: TRBD1
clone size: NA
V gene: TRBV15
CDR3 DNA: TGTGCCACCAGCAGAGGGACAGGTGGAATAGGAGGCTACACCTTC
CDR3 protein: CATSRGTGGIGGYTF

J gene: TRBJ1-5
D gene: NA
clone size: NA
V gene: TRBV7-9
CDR3 DNA: TGTGCCAGCAGCTTAGAAGGGGGTTATCAGCCCCAGCATTTT
CDR3 protein: CASSLEGGYQPQHF

J gene: TRBJ2-1
D gene: TRBD2
clone size: NA
V gene: TRBV9
CDR3 DNA: TGTGCCAGCAGCGTATCGAGGGATAGCGGGGGTGGGGATGAGCAGTTCTTC
CDR3 protein: CASSVSRDSGGGDEQFF

J gene: TRBJ2-5
D gene: TRBD2
clone size: NA
V gene: TRBV10-3
CDR3 DNA: TGTGCCATCAGTGAGAGGAGGGGGGCTAGCGGGGAAGAGACCCAGTACTTC
CDR3 protein: CAISERRGASGEETQYF

J gene: TRBJ1-2
D gene: NA
clone size: many
V gene: TRBV3-1/TRBV3-2
CDR3 DNA: TGTGCCAGCAGCCACAAGGGGTATAACTATGGCTACACCTTC
CDR3 protein: CASSHKGYNYGYTF

J gene: TRBJ1-4
D gene: NA
clone size: NA
V gene: TRBV28
CDR3 DNA: TGTGCCAGCAGTTTAGGGCCTTTAGAAAAACTGTTTTTT
CDR3 protein: CASSLGPLEKLFF